Listed below are T cell receptor beta chains from one sample, sequenced in a study of blood T cells in healthy people across ages. TCRdb recomputed calls from the 5' RACE reads with MiXCR, one row per CDR3 protein. This table has about 1.6 million distinct CDR3 sequences, about 35% appearing once. The specimen sequenced was blood. These receptors were obtained from a woman in her 30s in good health. The CDR3 runs from the conserved cysteine through the conserved F or W. Fields, in order: V gene, J gene, clone size, D gene, CDR3 DNA, CDR3 protein. The D gene is left open where the match is weak. The size of a clone is reported for some rows only, either as once, few or many, or as a class for expanded clones.

TRBV6-1	TRBJ1-2	few	TRBD1	TGTGCCAGCAGGGGACAGCTCCCCCAAGACAACTATGGCTACACCTTC	CASRGQLPQDNYGYTF
TRBV30	TRBJ1-4	NA	NA	TGTGCCCGAAGTGTCGGCGGTGAAAAACTGTTTTTT	CARSVGGEKLFF
TRBV25-1	TRBJ2-1	NA	NA	TGTGCCAGCTCTGCACATCGGCGGCAATCCGGGGGCAATGAGCAGTTCTTC	CASSAHRRQSGGNEQFF
TRBV3-1	TRBJ1-6	once	NA	TGTGCCAGCAGCCTGGAGGGTGCCTATAATTCACCCCTCCACTTT	CASSLEGAYNSPLHF
TRBV13	TRBJ2-7	NA	TRBD2	TGTGCCAGCGGAGGTCGACTAGCGGGAGTCCCCTACGAGCAGTACTTC	CASGGRLAGVPYEQYF
TRBV5-1	TRBJ2-7	NA	TRBD2	TGCACCAGCAGCGGACTAGCGAGCAACTACGAGCAGTACTTC	CTSSGLASNYEQYF
TRBV6-5	TRBJ1-1	NA	NA	TGTGCCAGCAGTTACCGGGGTTGGAACACTGAAGCTTTCTTT	CASSYRGWNTEAFF
TRBV24-1	TRBJ2-2	NA	NA	TGTGCCACCAATGATTTGGGGCCCGGGGAGCTGTTTTTT	CATNDLGPGELFF
TRBV5-5	TRBJ1-4	NA	NA	TGTGCCAGCAGCGTAGAGCAGCATAATGAAAAACTGTTTTTT	CASSVEQHNEKLFF
TRBV12-3/TRBV12-4	TRBJ2-5	many	TRBD1	TGTGCCAGCAGCATGACAGGGCGCCCAGAGACCCAGTACTTC	CASSMTGRPETQYF
TRBV20-1	TRBJ2-1	NA	TRBD2	TGCAGTGCTAGAGTCGGAGCGGGAGGCGGTAATGAGCAGTTCTTC	CSARVGAGGGNEQFF
TRBV6-5	TRBJ2-3	NA	NA	TGTACCAGCAGTGATTCAGGGCTTAGCACAGATACGCAGTATTTT	CTSSDSGLSTDTQYF
TRBV7-6	TRBJ1-1	NA	TRBD1	TGTGCCAGCAGCTTAGCGGACAGGGGGACTGAAGCTTTCTTT	CASSLADRGTEAFF
TRBV6-1	TRBJ1-1	NA	NA	TGTGCCAGCGTTGGCAGGGGAACTGAAGCTTTCTTT	CASVGRGTEAFF
TRBV6-5	TRBJ1-2	few	NA	TGTGCCAGCAGTTACGCCGGGAACTATGGCTACACCTTC	CASSYAGNYGYTF
TRBV27	TRBJ2-7	NA	NA	TGTGCCGGCAGTACTCGGCGGACAGCTACTTACGAGCAGTACTTC	CAGSTRRTATYEQYF
TRBV27	TRBJ2-1	NA	TRBD2	TGTGCCAGCAGTCACGGGACTAGCGGGAACAATGAGCAGTTCTTC	CASSHGTSGNNEQFF
TRBV28	TRBJ2-5	NA	NA	TGTGCCAGCAGTTTAAGCCGAGTGGGTGGAGAGACCCAGTACTTC	CASSLSRVGGETQYF
TRBV12-3/TRBV12-4	TRBJ2-7	few	TRBD1	TGTGCCAGCAGTTTAGCATTTGACAGGGTCCACGAGCAGTACTTC	CASSLAFDRVHEQYF
TRBV4-2	TRBJ2-5	many	NA	TGTGCCAGCAGCCAAGACGACCCCGATCGGCCCCAGTACTTC	CASSQDDPDRPQYF
TRBV12-3/TRBV12-4	TRBJ1-4	few	NA	TGTGCCAGCAGTTTTGGCCGGAAGGAAAAACTGTTTTTT	CASSFGRKEKLFF
TRBV3-1	TRBJ2-4	NA	TRBD1	TGTGCCAGCAGCTGTAGGGACAGATTAGCCAAAAACATTCAGTACTTC	CASSCRDRLAKNIQYF
TRBV7-9	TRBJ1-2	NA	NA	TGTGTCAGCAGCCCCCGTGGGGACTATACTATCAACTATGGCTACACCTTC	CVSSPRGDYTINYGYTF
TRBV4-1	TRBJ1-2	NA	NA	TGCGCCAGCAGCCCCCTGACATCAGGGTCGGACTATGGCTACACCTTC	CASSPLTSGSDYGYTF
TRBV10-3	TRBJ2-1	few	TRBD1	TGTGCCATCAGTGTTCACAGGGGGCGTTCATACAATGAGCAGTTCTTC	CAISVHRGRSYNEQFF
TRBV27	TRBJ2-3	NA	NA	TGTGCCAGCCAATACGGCGGAATCACAGATACGCAGTATTTT	CASQYGGITDTQYF
TRBV3-1	TRBJ2-7	NA	NA	TGTGCCAGCAGCCAAGAATCCCGGGGTACCCAGTACTTC	CASSQESRGTQYF
TRBV28	TRBJ2-7	NA	TRBD1	TGTGCCAGCATGTTCCGGGACAGTCTTGGCGAGCAGTACTTC	CASMFRDSLGEQYF
TRBV6-1	TRBJ2-3	NA	NA	TGTGCCAGCAGTTCCCGGACTGGAACGGTCGGTACGCAGTATTTT	CASSSRTGTVGTQYF
TRBV6-5	TRBJ1-2	NA	NA	TGTGCCAGCTGGCAGGGAAACTATGGCTACACCTTC	CASWQGNYGYTF
TRBV20-1	TRBJ1-2	few	NA	TGCAGTGCTAGGCCGGGCCAGGAGTATGGCTACACCTTC	CSARPGQEYGYTF
TRBV7-2	TRBJ1-1	NA	NA	TGTGCCAGCAGCTTAAAATTTGGGGTGGGTTGGGCCGCTTTCTTT	CASSLKFGVGWAAFF
TRBV20-1	TRBJ1-2	few	NA	TGCAGTGCTAGAGTAGGGTTAGAGTATGGCTACACCTTC	CSARVGLEYGYTF
TRBV5-8	TRBJ2-1	few	TRBD2	TGTGCCAGCAGCCGCGGGGGGAAGGGGAATGAGCAGTTCTTC	CASSRGGKGNEQFF
TRBV20-1	TRBJ2-3	NA	NA	TGCAGTGCTAGAGATGAGGCGCGGGAAAGCACAGATACGCTGTATTTT	CSARDEARESTDTLYF
TRBV20-1	TRBJ1-5	NA	NA	TGCAGTGTGATACCCGAGGCGGCCTTTCAAGACGGAACCCAGCCCCAGCATTTT	CSVIPEAAFQDGTQPQHF
TRBV20-1	TRBJ1-2	few	TRBD1	TGCAGTGCTAATCCCTCAGGGGGAGCCGAGCCTTATGGCTACACCTTC	CSANPSGGAEPYGYTF
TRBV6-6	TRBJ2-7	many	NA	TGTGCCAGCACCTCTGGGGGGGCCCCCTACGAGCAGTACTTC	CASTSGGAPYEQYF
TRBV6-6	TRBJ2-6	few	NA	TGTGCCAGCAGTTACTCGAGGAACTCTGGGGCCAACGTCCTGACTTTC	CASSYSRNSGANVLTF